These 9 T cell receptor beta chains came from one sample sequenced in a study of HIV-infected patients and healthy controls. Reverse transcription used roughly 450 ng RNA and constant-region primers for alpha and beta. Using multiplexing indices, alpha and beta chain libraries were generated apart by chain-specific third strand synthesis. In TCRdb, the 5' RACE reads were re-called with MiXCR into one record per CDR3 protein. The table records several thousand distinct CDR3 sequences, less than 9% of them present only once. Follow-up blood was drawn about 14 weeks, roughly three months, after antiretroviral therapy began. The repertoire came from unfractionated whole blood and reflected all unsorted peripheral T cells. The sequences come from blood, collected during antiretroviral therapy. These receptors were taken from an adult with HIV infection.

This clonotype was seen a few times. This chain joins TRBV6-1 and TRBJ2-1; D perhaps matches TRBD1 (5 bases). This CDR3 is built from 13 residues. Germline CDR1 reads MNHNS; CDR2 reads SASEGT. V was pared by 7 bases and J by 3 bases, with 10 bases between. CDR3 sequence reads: CASTETGYNEQFF. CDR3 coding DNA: TGTGCCAGCACCGAAACAGGCTACAATGAGCAGTTCTTC.

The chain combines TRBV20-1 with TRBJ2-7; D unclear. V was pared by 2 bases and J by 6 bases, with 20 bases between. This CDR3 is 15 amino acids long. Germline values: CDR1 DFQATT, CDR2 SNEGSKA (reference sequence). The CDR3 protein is CSARITPGFEFEQYF. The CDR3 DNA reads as TGCAGTGCTAGAATAACTCCGGGCTTTGAGTTCGAGCAGTACTTC.

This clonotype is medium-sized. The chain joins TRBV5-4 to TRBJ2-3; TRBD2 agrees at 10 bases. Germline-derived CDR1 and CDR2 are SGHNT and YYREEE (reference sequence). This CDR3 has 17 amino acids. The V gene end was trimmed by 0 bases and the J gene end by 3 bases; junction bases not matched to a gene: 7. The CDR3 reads CASSLALAGKRTDTQYF. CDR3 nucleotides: TGTGCCAGCAGCTTGGCACTAGCGGGAAAGCGGACAGATACGCAGTATTTT.

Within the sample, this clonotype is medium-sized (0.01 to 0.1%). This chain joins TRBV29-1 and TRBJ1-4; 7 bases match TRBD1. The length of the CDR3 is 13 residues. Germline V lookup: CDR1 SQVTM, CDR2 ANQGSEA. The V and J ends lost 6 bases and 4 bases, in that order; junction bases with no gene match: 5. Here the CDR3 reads CSVSGGFNEKLFF. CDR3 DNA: TGCAGCGTGTCAGGGGGATTTAATGAAAAACTGTTTTTT.

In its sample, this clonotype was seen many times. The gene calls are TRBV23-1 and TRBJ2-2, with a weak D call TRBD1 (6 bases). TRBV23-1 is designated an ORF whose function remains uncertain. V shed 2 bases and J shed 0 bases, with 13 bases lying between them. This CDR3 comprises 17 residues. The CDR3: CASSQGSRDTNTGELFF. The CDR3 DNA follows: TGCGCCAGCAGTCAAGGAAGTAGGGACACGAACACCGGGGAGCTGTTTTTT.

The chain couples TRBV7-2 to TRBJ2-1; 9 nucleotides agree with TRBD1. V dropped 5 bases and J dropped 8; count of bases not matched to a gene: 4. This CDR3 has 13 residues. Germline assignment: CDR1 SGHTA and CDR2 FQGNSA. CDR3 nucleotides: TGTGCCAGCAGCCCTGACAGGGGGGATGAGCAGTTCTTC. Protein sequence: CASSPDRGDEQFF.

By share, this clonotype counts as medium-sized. The CDR3 coding sequence is TGCAGCGTTGAAGATGGGGGTACAGGGGGACCCCAAGAGACCCAGTACTTC. As protein: CSVEDGGTGGPQETQYF. The rearrangement links TRBV29-1 to TRBJ2-5, with 8 bases that match TRBD1. Germline V gene sequence: CDR1 SQVTM, CDR2 ANQGSEA. V shed 0 bases, J shed 1 base, and the junction held 10 bases outside the gene matches. The CDR3 contains 17 residues.

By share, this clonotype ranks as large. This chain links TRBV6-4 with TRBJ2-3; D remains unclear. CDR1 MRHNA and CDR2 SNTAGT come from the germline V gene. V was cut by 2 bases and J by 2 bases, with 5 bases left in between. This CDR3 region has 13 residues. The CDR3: CASSDKATDTQYF. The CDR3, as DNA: TGTGCCAGCAGTGACAAGGCCACAGATACGCAGTATTTT.

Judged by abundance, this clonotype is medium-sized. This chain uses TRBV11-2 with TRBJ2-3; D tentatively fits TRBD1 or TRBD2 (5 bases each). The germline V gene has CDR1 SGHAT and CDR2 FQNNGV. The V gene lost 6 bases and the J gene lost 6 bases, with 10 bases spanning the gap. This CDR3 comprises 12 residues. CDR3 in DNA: TGTGCCAGCAGGTCGGGGCAGGATACGCAGTATTTT. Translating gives CASRSGQDTQYF. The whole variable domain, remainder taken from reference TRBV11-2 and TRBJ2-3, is EAGVAQSPRYKIIEKRQSVAFWCNPISGHATLYWYQQILGQGPKLLIQFQNNGVVDDSQLPKDRFSAERLKGVDSTLKIQPAKLEDSAVYLCASRSGQDTQYFGPGTRLTVL.